A single sample is the source of the 32 T cell receptor beta chains below, sequenced in a study of cytomegalovirus exposure and HLA in healthy donors. In the PCR, 60 Vbeta and 13 Jbeta primers were used. Sequencing was performed with immunoSEQ multiplex PCR; in TCRdb, only in-frame clones are kept and a portion is missing. This sample has roughly 130,000 clones, with 81% found just once. Sequencing used PBMCs. All receptors derive from a man aged 18-30 years in good health and CMV-seronegative.

The V gene is TRBV4-1, the J gene TRBJ1-6, with D possibly being TRBD1 (5 bases). The CDR3 has 14 amino acids. V gave up 3 bases and J gave up 9 bases, with 12 bases separating them. The germline V gene has CDR1 MGHRA and CDR2 YSYEKL. The CDR3 DNA sequence: TGCGCCAGCAGCCACGAAATAAGGGGTTCACCCCTCCACTTT. It specifies CASSHEIRGSPLHF.

V usage is TRBV19 and J usage is TRBJ1-4, with D unresolved. The germline V gene has CDR1 LNHDA and CDR2 SQIVND (reference sequence). The CDR3 totals 15 residues. V lost 3 bases to trimming and J lost 8 bases, with 16 bases between them. The CDR3 nucleotides are TGTGCCAGTAGTATCTCGGGGTTCCCCGCGGAAAAACTGTTTTTT. This sequence encodes CASSISGFPAEKLFF. Full variable domain (missing parts from reference TRBV19 and TRBJ1-4): DGGITQSPKYLFRKEGQNVTLSCEQNLNHDAMYWYRQDPGQGLRLIYYSQIVNDFQKGDIAEGYSVSREKKESFPLTVTSAQKNPTAFYLCASSISGFPAEKLFFGSGTQLSVL.

This chain uses TRBV5-1 with TRBJ1-1, with TRBD1 as a possible D gene (5 bases). The V gene's germline CDR1 is SGHRS and CDR2 YFSETQ. CDR3 length equals 16 residues. Trimming cost V 3 bases and J 0 bases, with 15 bases left between them. The chain's CDR3 is CASSSQGNGLNTEAFF. DNA of the CDR3: TGCGCCAGCAGCTCTCAGGGTAATGGGTTGAACACTGAAGCTTTCTTT.

V and J are TRBV10-3 and TRBJ1-1; D is unclear. This CDR3 is 16 amino acids long. Between the trimmed V and J ends, which lost 2 bases and 3 bases, there was a span of 16 bases. Germline values: CDR1 ENHRY, CDR2 SYGVKD. CDR3 sequence: CAISEEQNLKYTEAFF. CDR3 nucleotide sequence: TGTGCCATCAGTGAGGAACAGAATCTTAAGTACACTGAAGCTTTCTTT.

This chain joins TRBV13 and TRBJ2-2, with TRBD2 identical over 7 bases. In germline, CDR1 is PRHDT, CDR2 FYEKMQ (reference sequence). The junction had 10 bases not matched to a gene; V was cut back by 5 bases and J by 7 bases. The CDR3 runs to 15 residues. Here the CDR3 reads CASSGGDRNDGELFF. The CDR3 nucleotides read TGTGCCAGCAGCGGGGGGGATCGAAATGACGGGGAGCTGTTTTTT.

V and J are TRBV9 and TRBJ1-2; 11 bases agree with TRBD1. J gave up 7 bases and V 3 bases, and 5 bases lay outside the gene matches. Germline loops: CDR1 SGDLS, CDR2 YYNGEE. The CDR3 has 14 residues. CDR3 coding DNA: TGTGCCAGCAGCGAGGACAGGGGGCCTTTTGGCTACACCTTC. As protein: CASSEDRGPFGYTF.

This chain joins TRBV7-9 and TRBJ1-1; maybe TRBD1 (6 bases). V was clipped by 6 bases and J by 4 bases, with 18 bases between them. The V gene's germline CDR1 is SEHNR and CDR2 FQNEAQ (reference sequence). The CDR3 sequence is 15 residues long. The CDR3 here is CASSPSTGRGTEAFF. CDR3 DNA: TGTGCCAGCAGTCCATCTACAGGGCGCGGCACTGAAGCTTTCTTT. Variable domain in full (rest from reference TRBV7-9 and TRBJ1-1): DTGVSQNPRHKITKRGQNVTFRCDPISEHNRLYWYRQTLGQGPEFLTYFQNEAQLEKSRLLSDRFSAERPKGSFSTLEIQRTEQGDSAMYLCASSPSTGRGTEAFFGQGTRLTVV.

V gene TRBV19 combines with J gene TRBJ2-7; tentatively, D is TRBD1 (5 bases). Germline V lookup: CDR1 LNHDA, CDR2 SQIVND (reference sequence). Between the trimmed V and J ends, which lost 6 bases and 5 bases, there was a span of 20 bases. The CDR3 is 15 residues long. The CDR3 nucleotides read TGTGCCAGTAGCAAAAGGGGTGGCAGGGTTCACGAGCAGTACTTC. Its protein product is CASSKRGGRVHEQYF. Combining the CDR3 with reference TRBV19 and TRBJ2-7 gives the whole variable domain DGGITQSPKYLFRKEGQNVTLSCEQNLNHDAMYWYRQDPGQGLRLIYYSQIVNDFQKGDIAEGYSVSREKKESFPLTVTSAQKNPTAFYLCASSKRGGRVHEQYFGPGTRLTVT.

This chain joins TRBV6-1 and TRBJ2-7; 7 bases are a match to TRBD2. The CDR3 contains 14 residues. The V gene end was trimmed by 11 bases and the J gene end by 5 bases; junction bases not matched to a gene: 15. Germline V CDR1 and CDR2: MNHNS, SASEGT. In DNA, the CDR3 is TGTGCCGGATCTGGGGAGGGAAGGCCCCACGAGCAGTACTTC. Translating gives CAGSGEGRPHEQYF.

The rearrangement links TRBV6-6 to TRBJ2-5, with TRBD1 identical over 7 bases. This CDR3 contains 15 residues. V was clipped by 2 bases and J by 5 bases; unmatched bases: 8. CDR1 and CDR2 from the germline V gene are MNHNY and SVGAGI (reference sequence). In DNA form, the CDR3 reads TGTGCCAGCAGTTACCCGAGACAGGGACCGGAGACCCAGTACTTC. Encoded protein: CASSYPRQGPETQYF.

Here the CDR3 reads CASSETGGGFRNTEAFF. For the CDR3, the DNA is TGTGCCAGCAGTGAAACAGGGGGCGGTTTCAGGAACACTGAAGCTTTCTTT. J is TRBJ1-1 and V is TRBV25-1, with 9 positions matching TRBD1. The V and J ends lost 2 bases and 1 base, in that order; junction bases with no gene match: 8. CDR1 is MGHDK, CDR2 SYGVNS, per germline. CDR3 length equals 17 residues.

This clone turned up a few times. V gene TRBV9 combines with J gene TRBJ2-1; D remains ambiguous. The CDR3 is made up of 12 amino acids. Trimming took off 0 bases at V and 8 bases at J, with 6 bases between the two ends. Germline V gene data show CDR1 as SGDLS and CDR2 as YYNGEE. The CDR3 DNA is TGTGCCAGCAGCGTAGTTGACTATGAGCAGTTCTTC. It specifies CASSVVDYEQFF.

This rearrangement joins TRBV29-1 to TRBJ2-7, with TRBD2 matching 12 bases. V dropped 6 bases and J dropped 7; count of bases not matched to a gene: 4. CDR3 size: 12 residues. Germline assignment: CDR1 SQVTM and CDR2 ANQGSEA. CDR3 residues: CSVGLAGREQYF. The CDR3 bases are TGCAGCGTCGGACTAGCGGGGAGGGAGCAGTACTTC.

This clone was found once. The V and J genes are TRBV10-3 and TRBJ2-5; TRBD1 might be the D (6 bases). The J call could be wrong; TRBJ2-7 is a better fit for the DNA end. Germline V gene sequence: CDR1 ENHRY, CDR2 SYGVKD. The length of the CDR3 is 15 residues. The CDR3, as DNA: TGTGCCATCAGTGTACAGGGCCTAGAGTCCTACGAGCAGTACTTC. This translates into CAISVQGLESYEQYF.

The chain employs TRBV9 and TRBJ2-7; TRBD2 matches 7 bases. J gave up 5 bases and V 4 bases, and 12 bases lay outside the gene matches. The CDR3 has 15 residues. Germline lookup yields CDR1 SGDLS and CDR2 YYNGEE. CDR3 nucleotide sequence: TGTGCCAGCAGCCCTGGTGTCGGGGGGTGGAACGAGCAGTACTTC. Translation gives CASSPGVGGWNEQYF.

This chain links TRBV10-3 with TRBJ2-7; 7 nucleotides align to TRBD1. The CDR3 has 12 residues. The J segment lost 5 bases and the V segment lost 6 bases, leaving 4 bases of the junction unmatched. Germline CDR1 and CDR2: ENHRY and SYGVKD. The CDR3 DNA sequence: TGTGCCATCAGGGGAACAGGGGACGAGCAGTACTTC. This gives the protein CAIRGTGDEQYF.

This chain connects TRBV7-2 to TRBJ2-7; the D is unclear. The V gene lost 1 base and the J gene lost 2 bases, with 15 bases spanning the gap. Germline V CDR1 and CDR2: SGHTA, FQGNSA. The CDR3 consists of 16 residues. This CDR3 is CASSLESLGGTYEQYF. DNA for the CDR3: TGTGCCAGCAGCTTAGAATCTCTTGGCGGCACCTACGAGCAGTACTTC.

CDR3 sequence: CASSYSPGQGLYEQYF. In DNA, the CDR3 is TGTGCCAGCAGTTACTCGCCGGGACAGGGTTTGTACGAGCAGTACTTC. The V call is TRBV6-5, the J call TRBJ2-7, with TRBD1 matching 9 bases. V gave up 0 bases and J gave up 4 bases; unmatched junction bases: 7. CDR1 is MNHEY, CDR2 SVGAGI, per germline. The CDR3 contains 16 residues.

The chain recombines TRBV5-1 with TRBJ2-3; no firm D call. Germline CDR1 SGHRS, CDR2 YFSETQ. The CDR3 spans 15 residues. Trimming shortened V by 0 bases and J by 0 bases, and 8 bases separated the two germline ends. CDR3 loop: CASSLEAASTDTQYF. CDR3 DNA sequence: TGCGCCAGCAGCTTGGAGGCGGCGAGCACAGATACGCAGTATTTT.

This clone has only a few counts. The genes are TRBV10-3 and TRBJ2-7, with D possibly matching TRBD2 (5 bases). V was trimmed by 0 bases and J by 2 bases, leaving 17 bases between them. The CDR3 extends over 17 amino acids. Germline V lookup: CDR1 ENHRY, CDR2 SYGVKD. In DNA, the CDR3 is TGTGCCATCAGTGAGTCAGGGAGAACCAAAATAACCTACGAGCAGTACTTC. Its protein is CAISESGRTKITYEQYF.

The CDR3 sequence: CASARTGGETQYF. The CDR3, as DNA: TGTGCTAGTGCCCGGACAGGGGGAGAGACCCAGTACTTC. This chain links TRBV12-5 with TRBJ2-5, with 10 bases identical to TRBD1. The V segment lost 7 bases and the J segment 4 bases; nucleotides outside the gene matches: 3. The germline CDR1 and CDR2 sequences are LGHNT and FRNRAP. The CDR3 has 13 residues.

The chain links TRBV27 to TRBJ2-5; D gene ambiguous. This CDR3 spans 14 amino acids. The V gene lost 7 bases and the J gene lost 0 bases, with 12 bases spanning the gap. Germline CDR1 is MNHEY and CDR2 is SMNVEV (reference sequence). The chain's CDR3 is CASKSPRYQETQYF. In DNA form, the CDR3 reads TGTGCCAGCAAGTCCCCTAGGTACCAAGAGACCCAGTACTTC.

The chain uses TRBV7-8 and TRBJ1-1; maybe TRBD1 (5 bases). The V and J ends lost 1 base and 2 bases respectively, with 11 bases between them. The CDR3 totals 15 residues. Germline V lookup: CDR1 SGHVS, CDR2 FQNEAQ. CDR3 nucleotides: TGTGCCAGCAGCTTAGTCGGGGGGGGAAACACTGAAGCTTTCTTT. Encoded protein: CASSLVGGGNTEAFF.

This chain uses TRBV5-1 with TRBJ2-2; TRBD2 matches 9 bases. Germline V lookup: CDR1 SGHRS, CDR2 YFSETQ. V dropped 3 bases and J dropped 1; count of bases not matched to a gene: 4. This CDR3 region has 16 residues. DNA for the CDR3: TGCGCCAGCAGCTATCTGACTAGCGGGAACACCGGGGAGCTGTTTTTT. It encodes CASSYLTSGNTGELFF.

The chain is built from TRBV6-4 and TRBJ2-3; 14 bases match TRBD2. CDR1 MRHNA and CDR2 SNTAGT come from the germline V gene. The CDR3 extends over 16 amino acids. Germline trimming cut 2 bases from V and 5 bases from J; bases unmatched to any gene: 3. The CDR3 reads CASSDGTSGGGDTQYF. In nucleotides, the CDR3 is TGTGCCAGCAGTGACGGGACTAGCGGGGGAGGAGATACGCAGTATTTT.

The rearrangement uses TRBV10-3 and TRBJ2-1; D possibly corresponds to TRBD2 (6 bases). Trimming removed 6 bases at V and 4 bases at J, with 16 bases between. Germline lookup yields CDR1 ENHRY and CDR2 SYGVKD. This CDR3 has 15 residues. The CDR3: CAISAPSGTYNEQFF. The DNA for the CDR3 is TGTGCCATCAGCGCCCCCTCTGGGACTTACAATGAGCAGTTCTTC.

As for this clone: One end of the junction does not line up with germline, which may come from a read error. This chain links TRBV7-8 with TRBJ2-1; no reliable D call. Germline V gene lookup returns CDR1 SGHVS and CDR2 FQNEAQ. This CDR3 comprises 16 residues. CDR3 loop: CASSIARGQAYNEQFF. The CDR3 DNA is TGTGCCAGCAGCATAGCTCGCGGCCAAGCATACAATGAGCAGTTCTTC.

V usage is TRBV11-2 and J usage is TRBJ1-2, with TRBD1 matching 9 bases. Trimming cost V 4 bases and J 4 bases; bases outside gene matches: 10. There are 16 residues in the CDR3. Per germline, CDR1 SGHAT and CDR2 FQNNGV. CDR3 protein: CASSSPGQGTAYGYTF. CDR3 nucleotide sequence: TGTGCCAGCAGCTCGCCGGGACAGGGAACCGCCTATGGCTACACCTTC.

The rearrangement uses TRBV29-1 and TRBJ1-1; D may be TRBD1 (6 bases). V lost 7 bases, J lost 3 bases, and 24 bases lay in between. The germline V gene encodes CDR1 SQVTM and CDR2 ANQGSEA. This CDR3 has 16 amino acids. The CDR3 DNA reads TGCAGCGCCGCCCATTCGGGGACATACCGACACACTGAAGCTTTCTTT. As protein: CSAAHSGTYRHTEAFF.

The chain couples TRBV29-1 to TRBJ1-5; 7 bases are a match to TRBD1. J gave up 2 bases and V 6 bases, and 7 bases lay outside the gene matches. This CDR3 has 14 amino acids. Germline CDR1 and CDR2: SQVTM and ANQGSEA. Written as DNA, the CDR3 is TGCAGCGTCCAGACAGGGCCGGGCAATCAGCCCCAGCATTTT. Encoded protein: CSVQTGPGNQPQHF.

The V gene is TRBV7-2, the J gene TRBJ2-7, with 10 bases matching TRBD1. V shed 5 bases and J 7 bases; nucleotides not matched to a gene: 8. The CDR3 has 14 residues. Looked up from germline, CDR1 is SGHTA and CDR2 is FQGNSA. DNA of the CDR3: TGTGCCAGCAGCATAAGACAGGGGGCGTTTGAGCAGTACTTC. Translated: CASSIRQGAFEQYF.

This rearrangement joins TRBV9 to TRBJ1-2, with D hard to call. The CDR3 runs 17 residues. CDR1 and CDR2 (germline): SGDLS, YYNGEE. Trimming removed 3 bases at V and 0 bases at J, with 18 bases between. The CDR3 sequence: CASSAGSDRKANYGYTF. DNA for the CDR3: TGTGCCAGCAGCGCCGGGTCCGACCGGAAAGCTAACTATGGCTACACCTTC.